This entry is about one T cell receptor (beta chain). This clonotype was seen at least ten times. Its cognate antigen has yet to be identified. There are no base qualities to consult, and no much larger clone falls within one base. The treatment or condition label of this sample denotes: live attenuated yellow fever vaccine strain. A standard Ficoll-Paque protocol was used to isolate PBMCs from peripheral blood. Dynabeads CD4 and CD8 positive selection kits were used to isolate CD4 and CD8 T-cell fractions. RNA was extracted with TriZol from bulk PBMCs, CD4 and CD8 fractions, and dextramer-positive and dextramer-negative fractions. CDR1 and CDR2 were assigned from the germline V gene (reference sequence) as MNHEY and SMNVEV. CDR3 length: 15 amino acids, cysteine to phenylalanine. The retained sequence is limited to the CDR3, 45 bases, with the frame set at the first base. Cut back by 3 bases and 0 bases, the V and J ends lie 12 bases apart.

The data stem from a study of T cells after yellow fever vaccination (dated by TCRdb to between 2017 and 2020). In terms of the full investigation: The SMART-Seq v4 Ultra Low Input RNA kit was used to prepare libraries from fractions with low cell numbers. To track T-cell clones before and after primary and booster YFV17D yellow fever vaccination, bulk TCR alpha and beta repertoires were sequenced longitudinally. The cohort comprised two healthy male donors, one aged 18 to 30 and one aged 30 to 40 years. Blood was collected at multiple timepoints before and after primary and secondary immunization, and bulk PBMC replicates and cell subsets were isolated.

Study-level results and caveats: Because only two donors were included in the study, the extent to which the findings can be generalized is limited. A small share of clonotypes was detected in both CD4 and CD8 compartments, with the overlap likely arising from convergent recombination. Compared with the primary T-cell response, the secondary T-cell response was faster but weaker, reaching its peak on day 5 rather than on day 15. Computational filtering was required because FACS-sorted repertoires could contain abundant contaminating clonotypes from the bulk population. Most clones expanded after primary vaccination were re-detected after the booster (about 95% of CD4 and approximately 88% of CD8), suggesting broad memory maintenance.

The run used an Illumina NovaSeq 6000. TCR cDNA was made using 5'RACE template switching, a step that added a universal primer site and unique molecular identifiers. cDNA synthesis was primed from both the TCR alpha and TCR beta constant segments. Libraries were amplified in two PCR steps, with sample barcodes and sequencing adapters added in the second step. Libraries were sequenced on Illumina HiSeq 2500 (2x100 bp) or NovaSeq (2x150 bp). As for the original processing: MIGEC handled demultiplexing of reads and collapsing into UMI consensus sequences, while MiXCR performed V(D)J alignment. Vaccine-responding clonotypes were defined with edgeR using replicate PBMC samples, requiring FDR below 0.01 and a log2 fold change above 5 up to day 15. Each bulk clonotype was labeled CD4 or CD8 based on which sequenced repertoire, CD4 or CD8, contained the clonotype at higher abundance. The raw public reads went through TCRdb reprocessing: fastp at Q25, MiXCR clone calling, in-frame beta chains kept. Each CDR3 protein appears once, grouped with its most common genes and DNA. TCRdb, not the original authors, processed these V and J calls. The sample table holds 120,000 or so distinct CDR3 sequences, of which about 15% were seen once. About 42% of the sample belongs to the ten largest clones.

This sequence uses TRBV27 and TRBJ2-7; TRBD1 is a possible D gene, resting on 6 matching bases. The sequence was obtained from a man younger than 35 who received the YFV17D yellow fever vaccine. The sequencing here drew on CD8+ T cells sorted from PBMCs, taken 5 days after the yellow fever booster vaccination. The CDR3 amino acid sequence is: CASSLGAINSYEQYF. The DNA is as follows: TGTGCCAGCAGTTTGGGGGCTATAAACTCCTACGAGCAGTACTTC.